These T cell receptor beta chains were read from a single sample in a study of blood T cell repertoires in COVID-19. Generated by immunoSEQ multiplex PCR, the TCRdb table keeps only in-frame clones and is missing some. This sample carries roughly 440,000 clones, approximately 88% of them seen once, and the ten largest clones take 10% to 15%. The specimen was peripheral blood. The source of these receptors is a woman in her fifties or sixties with COVID-19, enrolled during active disease. Both conserved end residues are part of each CDR3. The order of the fields is V gene, clone size, J gene, D gene, CDR3 DNA, CDR3 protein. A D gene is named only where the DNA matches it firmly. Some rows have no size entry. The others give once, few or many, or a class for an expanded clone.

TRBV10-3	NA	TRBJ2-7	TRBD1	TGTGCCATCAGCCCGGGACAGAACTCCTACGAGCAGTACTTC	CAISPGQNSYEQYF
TRBV24-1	NA	TRBJ2-2	TRBD1	TGTGCCACCAGTGACCCGGGACAGGGAAGCCCCGGGGAGCTGTTTTTT	CATSDPGQGSPGELFF
TRBV18	NA	TRBJ2-3	TRBD2	TGTGCCAGCTCACCGTATTCCGGGACTATGAGCACAGATACGCAGTATTTT	CASSPYSGTMSTDTQYF
TRBV2	NA	TRBJ1-6	NA	TGTGCCAGCAGTGAACACGTTGGGGGGAATTCACCCCTCCACTTT	CASSEHVGGNSPLHF
TRBV6-5	NA	TRBJ2-7	NA	TGTGCCAGCAGACACGGACAGCCGCCCTACGAGCAGTACTTC	CASRHGQPPYEQYF
TRBV5-1	many	TRBJ1-2	NA	TGCGCCAGCAGCCTTGACTCAGCCTATGGCTACACCTTC	CASSLDSAYGYTF
TRBV5-1	NA	TRBJ1-1	TRBD1	TGCGCCAGCAGCTTGGTCAAGACAGGGGCCACTGAAGCTTTCTTT	CASSLVKTGATEAFF
TRBV27	NA	TRBJ2-2	TRBD2	TGTGCCAGCAGCCGCGGGGGTCCAGGCGCCGGGGAGCTGTTTTTT	CASSRGGPGAGELFF
TRBV5-5	NA	TRBJ1-1	NA	TGTGCCAGCAGCTTCAGGGTACGGGACACTGAAGCTTTCTTT	CASSFRVRDTEAFF
TRBV13	NA	TRBJ2-1	TRBD2	TGTGCCAGCAGGACTGAGCGGGGGGGCCGCAATGAGCAGTTCTTC	CASRTERGGRNEQFF
TRBV12-3/TRBV12-4	NA	TRBJ1-2	NA	TGTGCCAGCAGTTTATACGCCGCTAGGAGCTACACCTTC	CASSLYAARSYTF
TRBV24-1	once	TRBJ2-5	NA	TGTGCCACCAGTGATTCCGCTGGGGCAATCCAAGAGACCCAGTACTTC	CATSDSAGAIQETQYF
TRBV4-1	NA	TRBJ1-5	TRBD1	TGCGCCAGCAGCCAAGTATTGGCCAGGGGGCCTCAGCCCCAGCATTTT	CASSQVLARGPQPQHF
TRBV5-6	NA	TRBJ2-7	TRBD1	TGTGCCAGCAGCTCGGGACAGGGGACCGAGCAGTACTTC	CASSSGQGTEQYF
TRBV11-2	NA	TRBJ1-4	NA	TGTGCCAGCAGCGCGGACAGAGTTAATGAAAAACTGTTTTTT	CASSADRVNEKLFF
TRBV3-1/TRBV3-2	NA	TRBJ2-4	NA	TGTGCCAGCAGGAGTACAGGGTATAGCATTCAGTACTTC	CASRSTGYSIQYF
TRBV11-2	NA	TRBJ1-3	TRBD1	TGTGCCAGCAGCTTGACAGGGGGCGAGGCTGGAAACACCATATATTTT	CASSLTGGEAGNTIYF
TRBV9	NA	TRBJ1-2	TRBD1	TGTGCCAGCAGCTCCGGGACAGGGGCCTATGGCTACACCTTC	CASSSGTGAYGYTF
TRBV12-3/TRBV12-4	NA	TRBJ1-2	NA	TGTGCCAGCAGTTTAGCCAGCGGGAGTGGCTACACCTTC	CASSLASGSGYTF
TRBV11-2	NA	TRBJ1-6	NA	TGTGCCAGCAGCTCAGGTGTCAATTCACCCCTCCACTTT	CASSSGVNSPLHF
TRBV10-3	NA	TRBJ1-5	NA	TGTGCCATCAGTGAAGACAGAAATCAGCCCCAGCATTTT	CAISEDRNQPQHF
TRBV6-2/TRBV6-3	NA	TRBJ2-3	TRBD2	TGTGCCAGCAGTTTAGGACTAGCGGGGGTCCCAGATACGCAGTATTTT	CASSLGLAGVPDTQYF
TRBV5-4	NA	TRBJ1-1	TRBD1	TGTGCCAGCAGCTTGGGTCTAGAGGGGGCGCGAGAGGGTTCGGCTTTCTTT	CASSLGLEGAREGSAFF
TRBV6-5	NA	TRBJ1-6	NA	TGTGCCAGCAAGGGGCGGGAATCACCCCTCCACTTT	CASKGRESPLHF
TRBV2	NA	TRBJ1-1	NA	TGTGCCAGCCGTAGGGGATTGGTCGCGATCGCTTTCTTT	CASRRGLVAIAFF
TRBV18	NA	TRBJ1-4	TRBD1	TGTGCCAGCTCAGCCCTCAGGCCCCAGGGGGGACCAACTAATGAAAAACTGTTTTTT	CASSALRPQGGPTNEKLFF
TRBV2	NA	TRBJ2-7	TRBD1	TGTGCCAGCCTTTTGGGGGACAGCAGAATCTACGAGCAGTACTTC	CASLLGDSRIYEQYF
TRBV30	NA	TRBJ2-1	TRBD2	TGTGCCTGGAGTATGGGACTAGCGGGGGGACTTTACAATGAGCAGTTCTTC	CAWSMGLAGGLYNEQFF
TRBV27	NA	TRBJ1-5	NA	TGTGCCAGCAGTTTATCGATAGGGGGTCAGCCCCAGCATTTT	CASSLSIGGQPQHF
TRBV5-1	NA	TRBJ2-5	TRBD1	TGCGCCAGCAGCTTGTCTCGACAGGGGAGAGAGACCCAGTACTTC	CASSLSRQGRETQYF
TRBV9	NA	TRBJ2-7	TRBD2	TGTGCCAGCGGTCCTAGCGGGGTCACCTACGAGCAGTACTTC	CASGPSGVTYEQYF
TRBV3-1/TRBV3-2	NA	TRBJ1-6	NA	TGTGCCAGCAGCCAACTGCGATACTCCTATAATTCACCCCTCCACTTT	CASSQLRYSYNSPLHF
TRBV27	NA	TRBJ1-2	NA	TGTGCCAGCAGTTTATCACTGAACTATGGCTACACCTTC	CASSLSLNYGYTF
TRBV2	once	TRBJ2-2	NA	TGTGCCAGTAAAGACAGGAGGAACACCGGGGAGCTGTTTTTT	CASKDRRNTGELFF
TRBV2	NA	TRBJ1-6	TRBD1	TGTGCCAGCCGGACAGGGAGCGATTCACCCCTCCACTTT	CASRTGSDSPLHF
TRBV19	NA	TRBJ2-7	TRBD2	TGTGCCAGTAGTATACAAGCGGGGGGGAGTTGGGAGCAGTACTTC	CASSIQAGGSWEQYF
TRBV6-6	NA	TRBJ1-4	NA	TGTGCCAGCAGTTACTCGTCGGGGGGCGGAGGTGAAAAACTGTTTTTT	CASSYSSGGGGEKLFF
TRBV9	few	TRBJ2-3	TRBD2	TGTGCCAGCAGCGTAGCAGGGACTACACAAGATACGCAGTATTTT	CASSVAGTTQDTQYF
TRBV28	NA	TRBJ1-6	NA	TGTGCCAGCAGGTCCCGGGGGAATTCACCCCTCCACTTT	CASRSRGNSPLHF